These 3 T cell receptor beta chains share one sample of origin, sequenced in a study of CXCR3-negative and CXCR3-positive naive CD8 T cells. UMI labels and 5' RACE were used to prepare the TRB cDNA libraries. Reprocessing the 5' RACE reads, TCRdb reports a single entry for every CDR3 protein and omits DNA. The listing records some 41,000 distinct CDR3 sequences. Sequenced material: memory CD8+ T cells from blood. These receptors were collected from a human donor in good health. Some clones in this sample may be carry-over from other donors' samples.

The chain is built from TRBV6-6 and TRBJ2-5; TCRdb calls TRBD1, which cannot be checked without DNA. The CDR3 length is 14 residues. CDR1 and CDR2 (germline): MNHNY, SVGAGI (reference sequence). CDR3 protein: CASRAWDRQETQYF.

The gene calls are TRBV29-1 and TRBJ2-4; as DNA is missing, the TRBD1 call by TCRdb cannot be tested. Germline V gives CDR1 SQVTM, CDR2 ANQGSEA. The CDR3 spans 16 residues. The CDR3: CSVEDRTPLAKNIQYF.

The chain links TRBV20-1 to TRBJ2-5; TCRdb names TRBD1, which stays unverified in the absence of DNA. The CDR3 length is 14 residues. In germline, CDR1 is DFQATT, CDR2 SNEGSKA (reference sequence). CDR3 loop: CSAWDSRYQETQYF.